Each of the 5 T cell receptor beta chains below was sequenced from the same sample in a study of T cells in localized non-small cell lung cancer. Generated by immunoSEQ multiplex PCR, the TCRdb table keeps only in-frame clones and is missing some. The table records 60,000 to 85,000 clones, roughly 90% of them present only once. Specimen: peripheral blood, collected before any cancer treatment. The receptors here all came from a male donor older than 55 with stage III squamous cell lung carcinoma.

The V gene is TRBV30, the J gene TRBJ1-1; tentatively, D is TRBD1 (5 bases). Germline loops: CDR1 GTSNPN, CDR2 SVGIG (reference sequence). Trimming cost V 5 bases and J 5 bases, with 15 bases left between them. The CDR3 length is 13 residues. CDR3 DNA sequence: TGTGCCTGGGCGAAGGGGATGAGGACTGAAGCTTTCTTT. Translated: CAWAKGMRTEAFF.

This clone was recorded only once. The chain is built from TRBV10-1 and TRBJ1-3; D call uncertain. V dropped 0 bases and J dropped 1 base, with 10 bases sitting between them. The CDR3 sequence is 16 residues long. In germline, CDR1 is WNHNN, CDR2 SYGVQD (reference sequence). CDR3 in DNA: TGCGCCAGCAGTGAGTCGAGACTGGGTTCTGGAAACACCATATATTTT. Residues: CASSESRLGSGNTIYF.

This clone has only a few counts. CDR3 in DNA: TGTGCCAGTAGTATCAGGGCAGGGTCTAGCTATGGCTACACCTTC. It is translated as CASSIRAGSSYGYTF. V usage is TRBV19 and J usage is TRBJ1-2, with a possible D match to TRBD1 (5 bases). Germline V lookup: CDR1 LNHDA, CDR2 SQIVND (reference sequence). With 3 bases removed from V and 4 bases from J, the gap between germline ends came to 15 bases. This CDR3 has 15 amino acids.

This clone was seen only once. The J gene is TRBJ2-1, the V gene TRBV6-5, with 10 bases matching TRBD2. Germline values: CDR1 MNHEY, CDR2 SVGAGI. The CDR3 extends over 16 amino acids. With 4 bases clipped from V and 6 bases from J, the junction kept 9 bases outside the gene matches. The CDR3: CASSSLGLAGANEQFF. In nucleotides, the CDR3 is TGTGCCAGCAGTTCCTTGGGGCTAGCGGGGGCCAATGAGCAGTTCTTC.

This rearrangement joins TRBV5-1 to TRBJ2-5; tentative D call: TRBD2 (5 bases). The germline V and J ends were trimmed by 0 bases and 5 bases, with 14 bases remaining between them. Germline V gene lookup returns CDR1 SGHRS and CDR2 YFSETQ. The CDR3 contains 15 residues. For the CDR3, the DNA is TGCGCCAGCAGCTTGGTCCCCGGGGAGTTTGAGACCCAGTACTTC. This translates into CASSLVPGEFETQYF.